These T cell receptor beta chains were read from a single sample in a study of blood T cell repertoires in COVID-19. Profiling relied on immunoSEQ multiplex PCR, and the TCRdb table lists in-frame clones only, not all of them. The sample lists approximately 240,000 clones, less than 90% seen once, with 4% to 6% in the top ten. Sequenced: peripheral blood. The receptor source for this set is a woman aged 55-69 years who had recovered from COVID-19. Each CDR3 is given with its conserved first and last residue. D genes are given only for firm matches. Clone size is shown for a subset of rows, as once, few, many or a class of expanded clone.

clone_size j_call d_call v_call cdr3_nt cdr3_aa
. TRBJ2-2 TRBD1 TRBV10-3 TGTGCCACCCGCTGGGGGGGACAGGGACCGAACACCGGGGAGCTGTTTTTT CATRWGGQGPNTGELFF
. TRBJ2-1 . TRBV10-1 TGCGCCAGCAGTGAGGTGGGGGCTACCAACAATGAGCAGTTCTTC CASSEVGATNNEQFF
. TRBJ2-1 . TRBV6-2/TRBV6-3 TGTGCCAGCAGTTACTTGGTCGGGGACAATGAGCAGTTCTTC CASSYLVGDNEQFF
. TRBJ2-1 . TRBV25-1 TGTGCCAGCAGCCGACAGGCAAGCTCCTACAATGAGCAGTTCTTC CASSRQASSYNEQFF
once TRBJ2-3 . TRBV6-5 TGTGCCAGCAGTTCGACAGATACGCAGTATTTT CASSSTDTQYF
. TRBJ2-3 . TRBV3-1/TRBV3-2 TGTGCCAGCAGCCCTCGGACTAGCACAGATACGCAGTATTTT CASSPRTSTDTQYF
. TRBJ2-3 . TRBV25-1 TGTGCCAGCAGCCTGGGGCCAGATACGCAGTATTTT CASSLGPDTQYF
once TRBJ1-1 . TRBV19 TGTGCCAGTAGCCCAGGGAGGGGTGAAGCTTTCTTT CASSPGRGEAFF
. TRBJ1-2 . TRBV29-1 TGCAGCGTTGACGCCCGCGGGGGCTACACCTTC CSVDARGGYTF
once TRBJ2-1 TRBD1 TRBV5-1 TGCGCCAGCAGCTTGAGGCAGGGGGATTACAATGAGCAGTTCTTC CASSLRQGDYNEQFF
. TRBJ1-2 . TRBV6-5 TGTGCCAGCACCGTTGCGGGGGACCGAGGCTACACCTTC CASTVAGDRGYTF
many TRBJ2-7 . TRBV7-9 TGTGCCAGCAGCTTTAGCAGGGGTCGTGGCGAGCAGTACTTC CASSFSRGRGEQYF
. TRBJ1-5 . TRBV5-1 TGCGCCAGCAGCTTGGGGGGCGCTGGCAATCAGCCCCAGCATTTT CASSLGGAGNQPQHF
. TRBJ1-3 . TRBV10-1 TGCGCCAGGTACCCTACCTTCTACAGTGGAAACACCATATATTTT CARYPTFYSGNTIYF
. TRBJ2-5 TRBD1 TRBV5-8 TGTGCCAGCAGCAAAGACAGGGTAGAGACCCAGTACTTC CASSKDRVETQYF
. TRBJ2-7 TRBD1 TRBV5-1 TGCGCCAGCAGCCCCTCACCGGGACAGGGCGTCTACGAGCAGTACTTC CASSPSPGQGVYEQYF
. TRBJ2-1 TRBD2 TRBV5-1 TGCGCCAGCTGCCCGACTAGCGGGGGAAATGAGCAGTTCTTC CASCPTSGGNEQFF
. TRBJ1-2 . TRBV9 TGTGCCAGCAGCGTAGGCCCGGAAGGGAGGAGTGGCTACACCTTC CASSVGPEGRSGYTF
. TRBJ2-1 TRBD2 TRBV5-4 TGTGCCAGCAGCTTTGCGGGGGGGCTGGAGCAGTTCTTC CASSFAGGLEQFF
. TRBJ1-2 TRBD1 TRBV6-6 TGTGCCAGCAGTTCCCCCGACAGGGGCTATCAGGGTGGCTACACCTTC CASSSPDRGYQGGYTF
. TRBJ1-2 . TRBV11-2 TGTGCCAGCAGCGTATCCGGGACACACAATGGCTACACCTTC CASSVSGTHNGYTF
. TRBJ2-5 . TRBV7-6 TGTGCCAGCAGCTTAGCACAGCAAGAGACCCAGTACTTC CASSLAQQETQYF
. TRBJ1-6 TRBD1 TRBV7-9 TGTGCCAGCAGCTTATCCTACACAGGGGTAGATTCACCCCTCCACTTT CASSLSYTGVDSPLHF
. TRBJ1-2 . TRBV2 TGTGCCAGCAGTGAAGCGGGGACATCCTCGGGTGGCTACACCTTC CASSEAGTSSGGYTF
. TRBJ1-2 TRBD1 TRBV19 TGTGCCAGTAGGAAAGGGGGCAGAAACTATGGCTACACCTTC CASRKGGRNYGYTF
. TRBJ1-6 . TRBV21-1 TGTGCCAGCTCCACGGGGTTGAGCACCTATAATTCACCCCTCCACTTT CASSTGLSTYNSPLHF
. TRBJ1-1 . TRBV7-9 TGTGCCAGCAGCTCAGGGGTTGTGAGCACTGAAGCTTTCTTT CASSSGVVSTEAFF
. TRBJ1-1 . TRBV27 TGTGCCAGCAGCCCACAGGGCTCGGCCACTGAAGCTTTCTTT CASSPQGSATEAFF
. TRBJ1-1 TRBD1 TRBV16 TGTGCCAGCAGCCCCACAGGGGTGAACACTGAAGCTTTCTTT CASSPTGVNTEAFF
. TRBJ2-5 TRBD2 TRBV9 TGTGCCAGCAGCGTTGGACTAGCGGGGGGTCAAGAGACCCAGTACTTC CASSVGLAGGQETQYF
. TRBJ2-1 . TRBV4-2 TGTGCCAGCAGCCAGGGGACTGGGATCGATGAGCAGTTCTTC CASSQGTGIDEQFF
. TRBJ1-5 . TRBV27 TGTGCCAGCATCCCCCCCAAGCGGGACGTGTGCTTTTATAGCAATCAGCCCCAGCATTTT CASIPPKRDVCFYSNQPQHF
. TRBJ1-2 . TRBV7-9 TGTGCCAGCAGCTTAAAAGGCAGGGTTTACGGCTACACCTTC CASSLKGRVYGYTF
. TRBJ2-6 TRBD1 TRBV5-4 TGTGCCAGCAGCGACCCGCCCGGGACAGGGGGTTCTTACGGGGCCAACGTCCTGACTTTC CASSDPPGTGGSYGANVLTF
. TRBJ2-1 . TRBV2 TGTGCCAGTGCAGGGGAAGGCTCCTACAATGAGCAGTTCTTC CASAGEGSYNEQFF
. TRBJ1-5 . TRBV3-1/TRBV3-2 TGTGCCAGCAGCCAAGACCGGGGTAGCAATCAGCCCCAGCATTTT CASSQDRGSNQPQHF
. TRBJ1-5 TRBD1 TRBV4-3 TGCGCCAGCAGCCAATCGTTTGGGACAGCTAGCAATCAGCCCCAGCATTTT CASSQSFGTASNQPQHF
. TRBJ2-5 . TRBV11-3 TGTGCCAGCAGCTCGAGGGGCGGGGGCCCAGAGACCCAGTACTTC CASSSRGGGPETQYF
. TRBJ1-6 . TRBV11-2 TGTGCCAGCAGCTTTAACAGTTATAATTCACCCCTCCACTTT CASSFNSYNSPLHF
. TRBJ1-4 TRBD1 TRBV4-3 TGCGCCAGCAGCCAAGACCAAACAGGGGGCTGGCAGTATAATGAAAAACTGTTTTTT CASSQDQTGGWQYNEKLFF
. TRBJ2-3 . TRBV7-3 TGTGCCAGCAGCCGGGGGACGGGGGTCACAGATACGCAGTATTTT CASSRGTGVTDTQYF
. TRBJ2-7 TRBD1 TRBV30 TGTGCCTGGTCCGGGACAGCCTCCTACGAGCAGTACTTC CAWSGTASYEQYF
. TRBJ2-1 TRBD2 TRBV19 TGTGCCAGTAGTATAGGGGGTCGGCCTAGCGGGGACCTGAGGCAGTTCTTC CASSIGGRPSGDLRQFF
. TRBJ2-1 TRBD2 TRBV24-1 TGTGCCACCAGTGATTTGAACAGCGGGGGATCCTACAATGAGCAGTTCTTC CATSDLNSGGSYNEQFF
few TRBJ2-3 TRBD2 TRBV27 TGTGCCAGCAGTGAGGGACTAGCGTTGGATACGCAGTATTTT CASSEGLALDTQYF
. TRBJ1-5 TRBD1 TRBV19 TGTGCCAGTAGTACCCAAGGGGGCACTAGTCAGCCCCAGCATTTT CASSTQGGTSQPQHF
. TRBJ1-2 . TRBV5-5 TGTGCCAGCAGCTTGGACCATCCCGAGGGCTACACCTTC CASSLDHPEGYTF
. TRBJ1-6 . TRBV5-4 TGTGCCAGCAGCTTGGAACGGGAGAATAATTCACCCCTCCACTTT CASSLERENNSPLHF
. TRBJ2-7 TRBD1 TRBV29-1 TGCAGCGCGACAGGGGAAATATCCTACGAGCAGTACTTC CSATGEISYEQYF
. TRBJ2-1 TRBD2 TRBV4-1 TGCGCCAGCAGCCAGGGGCGAGCGGGGGGTATGTGGGAGCAGTTCTTC CASSQGRAGGMWEQFF
. TRBJ1-2 TRBD1 TRBV18 TGTGCCAGCTCACTACGACAGGGGCAGGTGGAGAACTATGGCTACACCTTC CASSLRQGQVENYGYTF
. TRBJ2-2 . TRBV5-1 TGCGCCAGCAGCTTGGGGGCCGGGAACACCGGGGAGCTGTTTTTT CASSLGAGNTGELFF
. TRBJ2-7 TRBD1 TRBV6-2/TRBV6-3 TGTGCCAGCAGTCGGCTACGGGACAGATCCTACGAGCAGTACTTC CASSRLRDRSYEQYF
few TRBJ1-1 . TRBV5-1 TGCGCCAGCAGCTTGGGGTTGGGGCGAGGCGAAGCTTTCTTT CASSLGLGRGEAFF
. TRBJ2-7 TRBD1 TRBV5-5 TGTGCCAGCAGCATTAAGACAGGGTCTACGGACGAGCAGTACTTC CASSIKTGSTDEQYF